This T cell receptor (beta chain) was captured in a study of T-cell reconstitution after alpha-beta-depleted transplantation in children. Trimming at V came to 5 bases and at J to 5 bases, leaving 6 bases not matched to a gene. The germline gives CDR1 SEHNR, CDR2 FQNEAQ (reference sequence). The CDR3 loop spans 14 amino acids. This clonotype was detected many times. Construction of the TCRbeta library involved unique molecular identifiers. TCRdb ran MiXCR on the PCR reads and lists one entry per CDR3 protein. The data hold some 80,000 distinct CDR3 sequences, with about a sixth observed a single time.

This clonotype originated in a male patient between 2 and 10 years old who had a stem cell transplant for acute lymphoblastic leukemia, so the T cells may come from the graft donor. The chain combines TRBV7-9 with TRBJ2-5, with 9 bases that match TRBD2. The sequences come from PBMCs, mostly from graft donor cells, collected 360 days after TCRalphabeta/CD19-depleted stem cell transplant. Here the CDR3 reads CASSISGSGETQYF. CDR3 bases: TGTGCCAGCAGCATTAGCGGGAGTGGGGAGACCCAGTACTTC.